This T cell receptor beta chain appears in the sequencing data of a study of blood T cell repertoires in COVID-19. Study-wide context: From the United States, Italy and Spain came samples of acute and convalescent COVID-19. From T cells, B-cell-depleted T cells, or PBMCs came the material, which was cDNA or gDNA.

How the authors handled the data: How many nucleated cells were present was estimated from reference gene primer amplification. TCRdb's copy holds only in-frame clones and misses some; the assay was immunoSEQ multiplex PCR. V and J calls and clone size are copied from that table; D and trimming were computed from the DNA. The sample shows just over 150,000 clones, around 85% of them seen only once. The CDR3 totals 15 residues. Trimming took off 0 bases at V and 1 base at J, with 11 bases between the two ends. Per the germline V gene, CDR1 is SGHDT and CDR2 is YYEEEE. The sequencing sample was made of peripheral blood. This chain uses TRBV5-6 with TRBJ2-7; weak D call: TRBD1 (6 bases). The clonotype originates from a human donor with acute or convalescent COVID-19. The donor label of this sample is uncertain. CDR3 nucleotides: TGTGCCAGCAGCTTGGGTCAGGGGATTTCCTACGAGCAGTACTTC. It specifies CASSLGQGISYEQYF.